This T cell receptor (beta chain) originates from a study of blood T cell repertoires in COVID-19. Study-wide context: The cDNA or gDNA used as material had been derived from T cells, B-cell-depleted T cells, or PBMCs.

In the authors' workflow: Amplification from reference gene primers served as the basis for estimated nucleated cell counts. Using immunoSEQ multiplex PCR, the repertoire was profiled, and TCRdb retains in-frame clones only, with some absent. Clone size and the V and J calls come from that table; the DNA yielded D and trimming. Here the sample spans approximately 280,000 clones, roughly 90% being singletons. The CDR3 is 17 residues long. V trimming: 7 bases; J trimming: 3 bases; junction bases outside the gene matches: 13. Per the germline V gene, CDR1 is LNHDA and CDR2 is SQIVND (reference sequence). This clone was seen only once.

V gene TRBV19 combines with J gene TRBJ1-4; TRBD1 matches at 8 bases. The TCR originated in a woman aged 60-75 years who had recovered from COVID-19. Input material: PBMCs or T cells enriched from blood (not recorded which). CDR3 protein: CASTKSTGEWANEKLFF. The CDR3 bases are TGTGCCAGTACCAAATCGACAGGGGAGTGGGCTAATGAAAAACTGTTTTTT.